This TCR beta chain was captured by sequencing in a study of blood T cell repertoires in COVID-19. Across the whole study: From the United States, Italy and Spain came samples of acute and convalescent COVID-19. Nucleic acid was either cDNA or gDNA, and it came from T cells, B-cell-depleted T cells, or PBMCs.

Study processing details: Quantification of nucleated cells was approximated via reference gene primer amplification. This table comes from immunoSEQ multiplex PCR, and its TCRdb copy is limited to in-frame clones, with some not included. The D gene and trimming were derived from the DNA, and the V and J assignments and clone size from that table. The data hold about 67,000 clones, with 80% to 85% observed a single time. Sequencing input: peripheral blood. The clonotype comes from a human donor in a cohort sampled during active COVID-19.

CDR3 sequence (DNA): TGTGCCAGCACCGCCGGGCAGGGCACCTATGGCTACACCTTC. Translation: CASTAGQGTYGYTF. The gene calls are TRBV5-6 and TRBJ1-2, with TRBD1 as a possible D gene (5 bases). V lost 6 bases, J lost 4 bases, and 16 bases lay in between. Germline CDR1 SGHDT, CDR2 YYEEEE. The CDR3 length is 14 residues.